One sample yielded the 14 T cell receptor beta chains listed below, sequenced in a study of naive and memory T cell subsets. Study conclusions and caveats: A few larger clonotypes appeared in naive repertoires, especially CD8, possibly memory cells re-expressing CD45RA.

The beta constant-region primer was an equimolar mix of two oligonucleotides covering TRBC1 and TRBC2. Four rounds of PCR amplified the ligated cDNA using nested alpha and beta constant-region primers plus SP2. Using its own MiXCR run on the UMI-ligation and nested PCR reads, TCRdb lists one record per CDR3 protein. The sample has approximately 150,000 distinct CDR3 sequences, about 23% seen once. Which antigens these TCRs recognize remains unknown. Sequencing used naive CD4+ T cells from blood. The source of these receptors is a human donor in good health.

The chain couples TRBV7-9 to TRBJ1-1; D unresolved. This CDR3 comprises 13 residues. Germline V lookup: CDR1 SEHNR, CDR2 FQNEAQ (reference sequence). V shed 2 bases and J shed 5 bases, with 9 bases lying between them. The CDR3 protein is CASSLSRRTEAFF. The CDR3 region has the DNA TGTGCCAGCAGCTTAAGTCGGCGGACTGAAGCTTTCTTT.

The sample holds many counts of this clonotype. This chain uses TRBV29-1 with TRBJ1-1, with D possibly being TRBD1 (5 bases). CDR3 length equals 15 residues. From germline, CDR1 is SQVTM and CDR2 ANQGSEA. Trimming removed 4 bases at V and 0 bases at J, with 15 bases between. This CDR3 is CSVVGPRGLNTEAFF. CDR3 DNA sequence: TGCAGCGTTGTGGGACCGAGAGGATTGAACACTGAAGCTTTCTTT. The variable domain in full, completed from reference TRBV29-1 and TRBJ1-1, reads SAVISQKPSRDICQRGTSLTIQCQVDSQVTMMFWYRQQPGQSLTLIATANQGSEATYESGFVIDKFPISRPNLTFSTLTVSNMSPEDSSIYLCSVVGPRGLNTEAFFGQGTRLTVV.

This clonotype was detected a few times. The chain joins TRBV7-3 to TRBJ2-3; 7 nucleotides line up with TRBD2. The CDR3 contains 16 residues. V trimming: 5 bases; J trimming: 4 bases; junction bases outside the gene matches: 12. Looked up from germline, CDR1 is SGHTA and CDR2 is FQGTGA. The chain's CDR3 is CASSLGPAGAADTQYF. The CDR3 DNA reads TGTGCCAGCAGCCTGGGCCCCGCGGGAGCAGCAGATACGCAGTATTTT.

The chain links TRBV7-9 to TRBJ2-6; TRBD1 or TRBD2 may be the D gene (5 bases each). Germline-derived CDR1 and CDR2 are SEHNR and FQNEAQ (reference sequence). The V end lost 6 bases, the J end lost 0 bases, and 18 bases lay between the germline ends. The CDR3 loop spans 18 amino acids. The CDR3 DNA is TGTGCCAGCAGTACCCGGGGACGTACAGTCTCTGGGGCCAACGTCCTGACTTTC. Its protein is CASSTRGRTVSGANVLTF.

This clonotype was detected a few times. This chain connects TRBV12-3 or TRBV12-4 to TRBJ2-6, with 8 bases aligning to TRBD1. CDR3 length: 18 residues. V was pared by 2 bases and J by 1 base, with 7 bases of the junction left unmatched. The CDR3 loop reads CASSLRTGPSSGANVLTF. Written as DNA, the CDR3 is TGTGCCAGCAGTTTACGGACAGGGCCCTCATCTGGGGCCAACGTCCTGACTTTC.

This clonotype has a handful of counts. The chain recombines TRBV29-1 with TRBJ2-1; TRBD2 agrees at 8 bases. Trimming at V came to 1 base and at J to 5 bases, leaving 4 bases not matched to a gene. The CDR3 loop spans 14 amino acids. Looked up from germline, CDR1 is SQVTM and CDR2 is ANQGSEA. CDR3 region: CSVEAISGNNEQFF. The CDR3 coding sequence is TGCAGCGTTGAAGCCATTAGCGGGAACAATGAGCAGTTCTTC.

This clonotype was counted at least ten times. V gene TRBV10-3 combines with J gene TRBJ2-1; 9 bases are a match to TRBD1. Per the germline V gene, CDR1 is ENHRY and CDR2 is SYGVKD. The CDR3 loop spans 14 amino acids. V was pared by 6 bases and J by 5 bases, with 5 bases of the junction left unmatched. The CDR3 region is CAISPGQGDNEQFF. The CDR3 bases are TGTGCCATCAGCCCGGGACAGGGTGACAATGAGCAGTTCTTC.

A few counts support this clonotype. CDR3 sequence reads: CASSRYPGDTSYEQYF. The CDR3 DNA is TGCGCCAGCAGCCGCTACCCCGGGGACACCTCCTACGAGCAGTACTTC. J is TRBJ2-7 and V is TRBV4-3, with a possible D match to TRBD1 (6 bases). The CDR3 extends over 16 amino acids. The germline V gene encodes CDR1 LGHNA and CDR2 YSLEER. Deletions cut 4 bases from V and 0 bases from J, with 16 bases between.

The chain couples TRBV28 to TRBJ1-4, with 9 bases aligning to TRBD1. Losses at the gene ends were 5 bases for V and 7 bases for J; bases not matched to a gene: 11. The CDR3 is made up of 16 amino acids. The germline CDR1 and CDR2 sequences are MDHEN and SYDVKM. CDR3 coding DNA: TGTGCCAGCAGTACCCGGCGGGACAGGGCTGTTGAAAAACTGTTTTTT. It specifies CASSTRRDRAVEKLFF.

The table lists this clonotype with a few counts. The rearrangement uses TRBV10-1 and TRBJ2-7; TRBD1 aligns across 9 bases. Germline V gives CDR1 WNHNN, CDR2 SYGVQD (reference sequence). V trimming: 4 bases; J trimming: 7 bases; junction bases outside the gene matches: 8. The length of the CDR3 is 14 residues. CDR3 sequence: CASSAQPGQGEQYF. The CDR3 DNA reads TGCGCCAGCAGTGCACAACCGGGACAGGGAGAGCAGTACTTC.

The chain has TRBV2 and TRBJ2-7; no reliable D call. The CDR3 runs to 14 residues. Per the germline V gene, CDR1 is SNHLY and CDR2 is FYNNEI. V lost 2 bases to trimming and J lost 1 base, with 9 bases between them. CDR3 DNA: TGTGCCAGCAGTGAATGGCAGACGTCCTACGAGCAGTACTTC. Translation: CASSEWQTSYEQYF.

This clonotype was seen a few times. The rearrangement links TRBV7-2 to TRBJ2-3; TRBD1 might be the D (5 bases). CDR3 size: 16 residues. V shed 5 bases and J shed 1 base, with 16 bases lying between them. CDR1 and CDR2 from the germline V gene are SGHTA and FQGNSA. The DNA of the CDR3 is TGTGCCAGCAGCCTAAGGGCCGCCAGGGGCACAGATACGCAGTATTTT. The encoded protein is CASSLRAARGTDTQYF. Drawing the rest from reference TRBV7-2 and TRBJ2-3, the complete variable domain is GAGVSQSPSNKVTEKGKDVELRCDPISGHTALYWYRQSLGQGLEFLIYFQGNSAPDKSGLPSDRFSAERTGGSVSTLTIQRTQQEDSAVYLCASSLRAARGTDTQYFGPGTRLTVL.

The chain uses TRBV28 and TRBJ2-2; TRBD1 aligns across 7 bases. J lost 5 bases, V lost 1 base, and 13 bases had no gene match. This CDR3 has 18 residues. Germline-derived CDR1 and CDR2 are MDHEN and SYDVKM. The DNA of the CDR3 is TGTGCCAGCAGTTTATCCAAACGGGACAGCCCAGAGACCGGGGAGCTGTTTTTT. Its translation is CASSLSKRDSPETGELFF.

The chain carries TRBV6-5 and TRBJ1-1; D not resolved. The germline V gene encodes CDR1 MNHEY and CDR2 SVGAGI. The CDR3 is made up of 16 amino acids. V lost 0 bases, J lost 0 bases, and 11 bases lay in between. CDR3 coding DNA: TGTGCCAGCAGTTACTCGTTCGGACGGCTGAACACTGAAGCTTTCTTT. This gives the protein CASSYSFGRLNTEAFF.